Listed below are T cell receptor beta chains from one sample, sequenced in a study of cytotoxic CD8 clonotypes in ibrutinib-treated CLL. Produced via immunoSEQ multiplex PCR; TCRdb's table is partial and in-frame only. The sample carries about 300,000 clones, around 69% recorded once. Here the sequenced sample was PBMCs, taken at disease progression, from a patient treated with ibrutinib. The receptors here all came from a human donor with chronic lymphocytic leukemia. Both conserved end residues are part of each CDR3. D genes are given only for firm matches. The size of a clone is reported for some rows only, either as once, few or many, or as a class for expanded clones.

v_call,cdr3_length,d_call,j_call,clone_size,cdr3_nt,cdr3_aa
TRBV10-3,14,-,TRBJ2-7,-,TGTGCCATCAGTGCGCCGGACAGATTCTACGAGCAGTACTTC,CAISAPDRFYEQYF
TRBV6-1,19,TRBD2,TRBJ2-2,-,TGTGCCAGCAGTGAAAGGGGGTCTAGCGGGATATCGAACACCGGGGAGCTGTTTTTT,CASSERGSSGISNTGELFF
TRBV18,16,-,TRBJ1-5,-,TGTGCCAGCTCACTAAAGCCGGGACCGCACAATCAGCCCCAGCATTTT,CASSLKPGPHNQPQHF
TRBV18,12,-,TRBJ2-5,-,TGTGCCAGCTCACCTCTCCAAGAGACCCAGTACTTC,CASSPLQETQYF
TRBV19,14,TRBD1,TRBJ1-5,-,TGTGCCAGTAGCACAACAGGGGGCCTTCAGCCCCAGCATTTT,CASSTTGGLQPQHF
TRBV5-1,15,TRBD1,TRBJ2-7,few,TGCGCCAGCAGTTCTGACAGGGTTTCCTCCTACGAGCAGTACTTC,CASSSDRVSSYEQYF
TRBV9,16,-,TRBJ2-3,-,TGTGCCAGCAGCGTAGGTTCCGGGCGTAGCACAGATACGCAGTATTTT,CASSVGSGRSTDTQYF
TRBV20-1,11,-,TRBJ1-5,-,TGCAGTGCCCAGAATGACCAGCCCCAGCATTTT,CSAQNDQPQHF
TRBV7-9,15,TRBD1,TRBJ1-1,-,TGTGCCAGCAGCTTCGGGCACAGGGGGCCCACTGAAGCTTTCTTT,CASSFGHRGPTEAFF
TRBV12-2,15,-,TRBJ1-5,-,TGTGCAAGTCGTTCCAGGGTTTATAGCAATCAGCCCCAGCATTTT,CASRSRVYSNQPQHF
TRBV23-1,16,-,TRBJ1-2,-,TGCGCCAGCAGTCAATCGAAAAGGGTTCGGAACTATGGCTACACCTTC,CASSQSKRVRNYGYTF
TRBV5-4,13,TRBD2,TRBJ2-7,-,TGTGCCAGCAGCTTGTACCCGGGAGGAGAGCAGTACTTC,CASSLYPGGEQYF
TRBV11-2,14,TRBD2,TRBJ2-1,-,TGTGCCAGCTCAGCGCAGCGGGGGGGGAATGAGCAGTTCTTC,CASSAQRGGNEQFF
TRBV9,14,TRBD1,TRBJ2-1,-,TGTGCCAGCAGCGCTACCGGGACAGGTAATGAGCAGTTCTTC,CASSATGTGNEQFF
TRBV2,16,-,TRBJ2-7,few,TGTGCCAGCAGGGGGGGCCGGGACCGCCTAGGGGCCGAGCAGTACTTC,CASRGGRDRLGAEQYF
TRBV7-9,15,-,TRBJ2-1,-,TGTGCCAGCAGCCTCGCCGGGGGGCCATGGGGTGAGCAGTTCTTC,CASSLAGGPWGEQFF
TRBV5-6,16,TRBD2,TRBJ2-1,-,TGTGCCAGCAGCTCCCTTGAGCGGGAGGGTACGGATGAGCAGTTCTTC,CASSSLEREGTDEQFF
TRBV19,16,-,TRBJ2-2,few,TGTGCCAGTAGTATAAGGGGGACTACGAACACCGGGGAGCTGTTTTTT,CASSIRGTTNTGELFF
TRBV11-2,19,-,TRBJ2-1,-,TGTGCCAGCAGCTTATCCGGGGGCTCTCTAAGATCCTCCTACAATGAGCAGTTCTTC,CASSLSGGSLRSSYNEQFF
TRBV6-5,14,-,TRBJ2-7,-,TGTGCCAGCAGTAACCCCGGCGGGACCTACGAGCAGTACTTC,CASSNPGGTYEQYF
TRBV29-1,12,-,TRBJ1-2,-,TGCAGCGGGGCCACAGCTAACTATGGCTACACCTTC,CSGATANYGYTF
TRBV10-3,19,TRBD2,TRBJ2-5,-,TGTGCCACACTTCCATCTACTAGATTTCGACTAGCTGGGCCAGAGACCCAGTACTTC,CATLPSTRFRLAGPETQYF
TRBV30,14,-,TRBJ1-1,-,TGTGCCTGGAGTGTATCCGAGGTGAACACTGAAGCTTTCTTT,CAWSVSEVNTEAFF
TRBV10-2,15,TRBD1,TRBJ1-4,-,TGCGCCAGCAGTGAAGGGGCAGGGGGCGATGAAAAACTGTTTTTT,CASSEGAGGDEKLFF
TRBV19,15,TRBD1,TRBJ1-5,-,TGTGCCAGTAGTATATTGGGACAGCCCAATCAGCCCCAGCATTTT,CASSILGQPNQPQHF
TRBV6-5,13,-,TRBJ2-7,-,TGTGCCAGCAGTTATGGGGGGAACTACGAGCAGTACTTC,CASSYGGNYEQYF
TRBV7-6,14,-,TRBJ1-1,-,TGTGCCAGCAGCGGAGACGGTAAGAACACTGAAGCTTTCTTT,CASSGDGKNTEAFF
TRBV18,14,TRBD1,TRBJ1-4,-,TGTGCCAGCTCACAGGAGACAGGGGGAGAAAAACTGTTTTTT,CASSQETGGEKLFF
TRBV28,15,TRBD1,TRBJ1-2,-,TGTGCCAGCAGCTCCGGAGACAGGGAGGCCTCTGGCTACACCTTC,CASSSGDREASGYTF
TRBV19,18,TRBD1,TRBJ2-7,-,TGTGCCAGTAGTATAGATGATACCTTCGGGACAGCCGCCTACGAGCAGTACTTC,CASSIDDTFGTAAYEQYF
TRBV11-2,13,-,TRBJ2-1,-,TGTGCCAGCAGCCCCCGAGGGGCAGATGAGCAGTTCTTC,CASSPRGADEQFF
TRBV5-4,13,-,TRBJ1-1,-,TGTGCCAGCAGCTTCAGACGGAACACTGAAGCTTTCTTT,CASSFRRNTEAFF
TRBV7-9,14,-,TRBJ2-7,-,TGTGCCAGCAGCTTAGTGGGGCTGGGCTACGAGCAGTACTTC,CASSLVGLGYEQYF
TRBV7-3,17,TRBD2,TRBJ2-7,-,TGTGCCAGCAGCTTAACCCCGGGACTAGCGGGAGGTAGTGAGCAGTACTTC,CASSLTPGLAGGSEQYF
TRBV25-1,14,TRBD2,TRBJ2-3,-,TGTGCCAGCAGTCCGGGACTAGTCATTGGTACGCAGTATTTT,CASSPGLVIGTQYF
TRBV28,15,-,TRBJ1-2,-,TGTGCCAGCAGTGGCAGGAAAGGTGCAAGGTATGGCTACACCTTC,CASSGRKGARYGYTF
TRBV27,14,TRBD1,TRBJ1-2,-,TGTGCCAGCGGAACAGAACAGGGGGTCTATGGCTACACCTTC,CASGTEQGVYGYTF
TRBV7-2,13,-,TRBJ2-7,-,TGTGCCAGCAGCTTAGGGGCAGGGGACGAGCAGTACTTC,CASSLGAGDEQYF
TRBV4-3,15,-,TRBJ1-3,-,TGCGCCAGCAGCCAAGGACGGAGCTCTGGAAACACCATATATTTT,CASSQGRSSGNTIYF
TRBV2,17,-,TRBJ2-7,-,TGTGCCAGCAGTGATAGGGCGCCCGGGACCACCACCTACGAGCAGTACTTC,CASSDRAPGTTTYEQYF
TRBV10-3,14,-,TRBJ2-7,-,TGTGCCATCAACGTGGGGCCCCCCTACTACGAGCAGTACTTC,CAINVGPPYYEQYF
TRBV5-1,16,TRBD2,TRBJ2-3,-,TGCGCCAGCAGCTTGAAACTAGCGGGTGCCACAGATACGCAGTATTTT,CASSLKLAGATDTQYF
TRBV29-1,14,TRBD1,TRBJ1-2,-,TGCAGCGTTGAACGTGTGGGGCAGGGGGAAGGCTACACCTTC,CSVERVGQGEGYTF
TRBV29-1,15,TRBD1,TRBJ2-7,few,TGCAGCGTACGGAGGGACAGGGACTACTCCTACGAGCAGTACTTC,CSVRRDRDYSYEQYF
TRBV27,14,TRBD1,TRBJ1-2,-,TGTGCCAGCAGTTTATCCAGGGGGCGTTATGGCTACACCTTC,CASSLSRGRYGYTF
TRBV19,13,-,TRBJ1-2,-,TGTGCCAGTAGTAATCGGGGGGCGCATGGCTACACCTTC,CASSNRGAHGYTF
TRBV2,15,-,TRBJ2-2,few,TGTGCCAGCAAAGGGTTCACAGGCCCGCCCGGGGAGCTGTTTTTT,CASKGFTGPPGELFF
TRBV9,15,-,TRBJ2-1,-,TGTGCCAGCAGCGTAGGTACCAGCAAGAGGGATGAGCAGTTCTTC,CASSVGTSKRDEQFF
TRBV5-1,15,-,TRBJ2-4,-,TGCGCCAGCAGCCCCTTACCCGCAGCCAAAAACATTCAGTACTTC,CASSPLPAAKNIQYF
TRBV6-6,15,-,TRBJ2-2,-,TGTGCCAGCAGTTACCAGGGTCGTAACACCGGGGAGCTGTTTTTT,CASSYQGRNTGELFF
TRBV6-1,16,-,TRBJ1-5,-,TGTGCCAGCAGTGTCACAGGGTTGGCCTATAATCAGCCCCAGCATTTT,CASSVTGLAYNQPQHF
TRBV28,16,-,TRBJ2-1,-,TGTGCCAGCAGCTTAGGTCCCCCATTGACCTACAATGAGCAGTTCTTC,CASSLGPPLTYNEQFF
TRBV7-2,13,TRBD1,TRBJ1-1,-,TGTGCCAGCAGGCCCGGGACAGGGGCTGAAGCTTTCTTT,CASRPGTGAEAFF
TRBV19,14,-,TRBJ2-7,-,TGTGCCAGTAGTATAAGAGGTCGGGGAGGCGAGCAGTACTTC,CASSIRGRGGEQYF
TRBV9,14,-,TRBJ1-5,-,TGTGCCAGCAGCGCCAGTTCTAGCAATCAGCCCCAGCATTTT,CASSASSSNQPQHF
TRBV9,13,-,TRBJ1-2,once,TGTGCCAGCAGCGTGTCCCGTCTAAATGGCTACACCTTC,CASSVSRLNGYTF
TRBV28,16,-,TRBJ1-2,-,TGTGCCAGCAGTTTAGGACCCCCTAGGGTACGTAGCGGCTACACCTTC,CASSLGPPRVRSGYTF
TRBV9,10,-,TRBJ2-3,few,TGTGCCAGCAAAGGCGATACGCAGTATTTT,CASKGDTQYF
TRBV11-3,14,-,TRBJ2-2,-,TGTGCCAGCAGCGCACAGGGTGTCGCCGGGGAGCTGTTTTTT,CASSAQGVAGELFF